This T cell receptor (beta chain) was identified during a study of cytomegalovirus exposure and HLA in healthy donors. Study results and caveats: Three CMV-associated chains proved CMV antigen-specific in vitro. Published work reported that the classifier diagnosed cytomegalovirus status with high specificity and sensitivity. Some public TCRs appeared in many individuals, while most sequences were rare. In the approximately 120 validation repertoires, a later analysis found that first-cohort TCR clusters tended to co-occur.

Per the germline V gene, CDR1 is SGHAT and CDR2 is FQNNGV. The V end lost 1 base, the J end lost 5 bases, and 12 bases lay between the germline ends. The length of the CDR3 is 14 residues. Measured with immunoSEQ multiplex PCR; TCRdb has only the in-frame clones, and not every one. The sample holds fewer than 250,000 clones, roughly 84% seen once. Notes on this clone: Its antigen is still unknown.

This TCR derives from a woman aged 30 to 39 in good health and CMV-seropositive. The V and J genes are TRBV11-2 and TRBJ2-7; D remains unclear. The specimen sequenced was PBMCs. CDR3 loop: CASSLASPDDEQYF. CDR3 nucleotides: TGTGCCAGCAGCTTAGCGTCTCCTGACGACGAGCAGTACTTC.